This is a list of T cell receptor beta chains from one sample in a study of naive and memory T cell subsets. TCRdb reprocessed the 5' RACE reads with MiXCR, giving one entry per CDR3 protein. The data hold roughly 60,000 distinct CDR3 sequences, with 6% to 8.5% observed a single time. The origin of the receptors is a female donor in good health. CDR3s include the opening cysteine and the closing phenylalanine or tryptophan. The D gene is left open where the match is weak. Where a row states a size, it is once, few, many or the class of an expanded clone; other rows omit it.

V gene	J gene	D gene	clone size	CDR3 protein	CDR3 DNA
TRBV2	TRBJ2-7	-	few	CASSFPLTYEQYF	TGTGCCAGCAGTTTCCCCCTAACCTACGAGCAGTACTTC
TRBV20-1	TRBJ2-5	TRBD2	few	CSAMASGGQETQYF	TGCAGTGCTATGGCTAGCGGGGGGCAAGAGACCCAGTACTTC
TRBV27	TRBJ2-7	TRBD1	-	CASRRTGWGVPSYSPSYEQYF	TGTGCCAGCAGAAGGACAGGGTGGGGGGTGCCCTCCTACTCTCCCTCCTACGAGCAGTACTTC
TRBV29-1	TRBJ2-3	TRBD2	many	CSVGREGADTQYF	TGCAGCGTTGGCCGGGAGGGCGCCGATACGCAGTATTTT
TRBV5-1	TRBJ1-2	-	many	CASSLARAEASYGYTF	TGCGCCAGCAGCTTGGCCAGGGCAGAGGCTTCCTATGGCTACACCTTC
TRBV27	TRBJ1-3	-	many	CASSTGQGNTIYF	TGTGCCAGCAGCACCGGACAGGGAAACACCATATATTTT
TRBV29-1	TRBJ1-4	-	-	CSVEDHNEKLFF	TGCAGCGTTGAAGACCATAATGAAAAACTGTTTTTT
TRBV11-2	TRBJ2-7	-	-	CASNSFSLGEQYF	TGTGCCTCCAACAGCTTCTCCCTTGGGGAGCAGTACTTC
TRBV9	TRBJ1-4	-	-	CASNPGPSNEKLFF	TGTGCCAGCAATCCGGGACCATCTAATGAAAAACTGTTTTTT
TRBV28	TRBJ2-3	TRBD2	-	CASSYPPLAGGPVADTQYF	TGTGCCAGCAGTTATCCTCCCCTAGCGGGAGGGCCTGTTGCGGATACGCAGTATTTT
TRBV30	TRBJ1-4	-	many	CAWSLLGPTNEKLFF	TGTGCCTGGAGCCTACTCGGACCAACTAATGAAAAACTGTTTTTT
TRBV28	TRBJ2-1	TRBD2	-	CASKIRTSGSNEQFF	TGTGCCAGCAAAATACGGACTAGTGGAAGCAATGAGCAGTTCTTC
TRBV2	TRBJ2-5	TRBD1	few	CASSGQGVSTETQYF	TGTGCCAGCAGTGGACAGGGGGTATCGACAGAGACCCAGTACTTC
TRBV7-2	TRBJ2-5	-	few	CASSSFGSLYQETQYF	TGTGCCAGCAGCTCCTTTGGCAGTCTGTACCAAGAGACCCAGTACTTC
TRBV6-5	TRBJ2-5	-	few	CASSYGGLETQYF	TGTGCCAGCAGTTACGGGGGCTTAGAGACCCAGTACTTC
TRBV27	TRBJ2-2	-	few	CASTPRTGELFF	TGTGCCAGCACTCCCCGGACCGGGGAGCTGTTTTTT
TRBV12-5	TRBJ2-2	TRBD1	many	CASGLGQGEGTGELFF	TGTGCTAGTGGTTTGGGACAGGGGGAGGGCACCGGGGAGCTGTTTTTT
TRBV27	TRBJ2-4	-	few	CASSLWGRDIQYF	TGTGCCAGCAGTTTATGGGGAAGGGACATTCAGTACTTC
TRBV9	TRBJ2-3	TRBD2	many	CASSVSGGYGTDTQYF	TGTGCCAGCAGCGTAAGCGGGGGGTACGGCACAGATACGCAGTATTTT
TRBV2	TRBJ2-3	TRBD2	many	CASSRTSGRSTDTQYF	TGTGCCAGCAGTCGGACTAGCGGGAGGAGCACAGATACGCAGTATTTT
TRBV6-5	TRBJ1-5	-	few	CASSEHRGAYQPQHF	TGTGCCAGCAGTGAACACCGAGGGGCTTATCAGCCCCAGCATTTT
TRBV5-1	TRBJ2-2	-	few	CASSLAIGDLNTGELFF	TGCGCCAGCAGCTTGGCCATTGGGGATCTGAACACCGGGGAGCTGTTTTTT
TRBV9	TRBJ2-1	-	many	CASSVSLTNEQFF	TGTGCCAGCAGCGTAAGTTTAACCAATGAGCAGTTCTTC
TRBV11-2	TRBJ1-4	TRBD1	many	CASSEQGAPNEKLFF	TGTGCCAGCAGCGAACAGGGGGCCCCTAATGAAAAACTGTTTTTT
TRBV20-1	TRBJ2-1	TRBD2	-	CSARIPGGPNEQFF	TGCAGTGCTAGAATCCCGGGGGGGCCAAATGAGCAGTTCTTC
TRBV7-9	TRBJ1-1	-	many	CASSLYVGDRTEAFF	TGTGCCAGCAGCTTATATGTGGGTGACAGAACTGAAGCTTTCTTT
TRBV2	TRBJ2-3	-	few	CASSEAPSTSTDTQYF	TGTGCCAGCAGTGAAGCTCCAAGTACTAGCACAGATACGCAGTATTTT
TRBV5-1	TRBJ2-3	TRBD2	few	CASSPWGSSGVTSTDTQYF	TGCGCCAGCAGCCCCTGGGGGTCTAGCGGAGTAACAAGCACAGATACGCAGTATTTT
TRBV28	TRBJ2-5	TRBD1	few	CASSPDRGRETQYF	TGTGCCAGCAGTCCGGACAGGGGGCGAGAGACCCAGTACTTC
TRBV20-1	TRBJ2-2	TRBD2	-	CSAERGRAGFGGELFF	TGCAGTGCGGAAAGAGGTCGAGCGGGATTCGGCGGGGAGCTGTTTTTT
TRBV5-1	TRBJ1-1	-	-	CASSLGAGSTEALF	TGCGCCAGCAGCTTGGGAGCGGGAAGCACTGAAGCTCTCTTT